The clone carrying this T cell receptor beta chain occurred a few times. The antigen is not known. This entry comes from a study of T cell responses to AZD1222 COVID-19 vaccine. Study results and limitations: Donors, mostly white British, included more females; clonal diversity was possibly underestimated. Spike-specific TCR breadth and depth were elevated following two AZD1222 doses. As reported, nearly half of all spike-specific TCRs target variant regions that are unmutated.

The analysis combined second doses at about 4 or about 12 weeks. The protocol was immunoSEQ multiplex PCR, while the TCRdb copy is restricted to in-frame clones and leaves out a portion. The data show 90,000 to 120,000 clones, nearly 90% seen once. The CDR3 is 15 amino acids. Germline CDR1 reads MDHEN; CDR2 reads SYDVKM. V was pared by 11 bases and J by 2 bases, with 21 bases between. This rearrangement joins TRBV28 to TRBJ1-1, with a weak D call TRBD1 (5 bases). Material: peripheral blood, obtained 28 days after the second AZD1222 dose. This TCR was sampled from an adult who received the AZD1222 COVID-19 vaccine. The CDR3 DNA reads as TGTGCCGGGACCCACTCGACCGCTGGAAACACTGAAGCTTTCTTT. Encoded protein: CAGTHSTAGNTEAFF.